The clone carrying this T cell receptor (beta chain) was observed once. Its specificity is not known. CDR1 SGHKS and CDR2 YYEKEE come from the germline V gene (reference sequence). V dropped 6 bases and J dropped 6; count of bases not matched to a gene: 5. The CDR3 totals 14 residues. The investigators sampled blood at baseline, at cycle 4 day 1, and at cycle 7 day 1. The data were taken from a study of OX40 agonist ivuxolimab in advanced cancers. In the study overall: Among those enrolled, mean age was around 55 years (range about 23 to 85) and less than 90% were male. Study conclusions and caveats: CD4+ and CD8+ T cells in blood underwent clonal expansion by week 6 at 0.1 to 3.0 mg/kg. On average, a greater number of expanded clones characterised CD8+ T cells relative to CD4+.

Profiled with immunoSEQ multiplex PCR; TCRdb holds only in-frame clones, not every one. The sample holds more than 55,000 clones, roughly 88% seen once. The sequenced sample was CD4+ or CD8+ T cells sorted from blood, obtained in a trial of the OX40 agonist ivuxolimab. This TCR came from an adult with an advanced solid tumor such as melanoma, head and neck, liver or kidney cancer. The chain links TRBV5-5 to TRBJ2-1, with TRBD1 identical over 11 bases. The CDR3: CASTRGTGGNEQFF. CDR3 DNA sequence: TGTGCCAGCACCCGCGGGACAGGGGGCAATGAGCAGTTCTTC.